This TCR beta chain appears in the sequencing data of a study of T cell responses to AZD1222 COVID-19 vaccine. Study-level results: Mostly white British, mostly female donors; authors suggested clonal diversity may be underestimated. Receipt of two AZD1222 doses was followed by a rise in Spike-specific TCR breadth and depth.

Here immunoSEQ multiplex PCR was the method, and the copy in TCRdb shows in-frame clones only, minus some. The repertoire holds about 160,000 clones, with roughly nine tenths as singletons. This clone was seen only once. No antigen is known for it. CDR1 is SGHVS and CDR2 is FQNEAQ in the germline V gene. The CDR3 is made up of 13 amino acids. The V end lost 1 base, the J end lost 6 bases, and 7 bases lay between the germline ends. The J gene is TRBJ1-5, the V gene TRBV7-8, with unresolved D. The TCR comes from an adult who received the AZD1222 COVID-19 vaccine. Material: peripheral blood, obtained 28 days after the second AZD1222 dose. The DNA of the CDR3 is TGTGCCAGCAGCTTAGGGGTGGGTCAGCCCCAGCATTTT. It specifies CASSLGVGQPQHF.